The next 32 T cell receptor beta chains were all read from a single sample in a study (dated by TCRdb to about 2015). Receptor libraries were prepared by 5' RACE. The sequencer was an Illumina MiSeq. TCRdb reprocessed the public reads (quality trimming at Q25 with fastp, clone calling with MiXCR) and kept in-frame beta chains. Rows are unified per CDR3 protein, each entry keeping the most common DNA and genes. Recorded for this sample are some 40,000 distinct CDR3 sequences; roughly 29% of them occurred a single time. Jointly, the top ten make up 3.5% to 4.5% of the sample. The specimen sequenced was memory CD4+ T cells sorted from a lymph node. According to the study, the label for this sample's cell subset or site signals: memory CD4+ T cells, CD4+CD45RO+CD25-. Source of these receptors: a female donor with breast cancer.

This chain links TRBV4-3 with TRBJ2-3; TRBD2 matches at 7 bases. This CDR3 has 17 amino acids. V dropped 0 bases and J dropped 1; count of bases not matched to a gene: 7. Germline CDR1 LGHNA, CDR2 YSLEER. The CDR3 loop reads CASSQEWREMGTDTQYF. For the CDR3, the DNA is TGCGCCAGCAGCCAAGAGTGGCGGGAGATGGGCACAGATACGCAGTATTTT.

The V call is TRBV19, the J call TRBJ1-5; 7 positions agree with TRBD1. J was trimmed by 2 bases and V by 2 bases; bases with no gene match: 0. The CDR3 is 14 amino acids. CDR1 and CDR2 (germline): LNHDA, SQIVND (reference sequence). This CDR3 is CASSITGGNQPQHF. DNA for the CDR3: TGTGCCAGTAGTATAACAGGGGGCAATCAGCCCCAGCATTTT.

This clonotype was observed a single time. This chain connects TRBV12-3 or TRBV12-4 to TRBJ2-2; 8 nucleotides agree with TRBD1. V trimming: 6 bases; J trimming: 3 bases; junction bases outside the gene matches: 6. The CDR3 is made up of 15 amino acids. The CDR3 sequence is CASSLTQGDTGELFF. DNA of the CDR3: TGTGCCAGCAGCCTAACACAGGGGGACACCGGGGAGCTGTTTTTT.

This clonotype appeared a single time. V usage is TRBV4-1 and J usage is TRBJ1-6; 7 nucleotides agree with TRBD1. Germline CDR1 and CDR2: MGHRA and YSYEKL. CDR3 length: 16 amino acids. Trimming at V came to 4 bases and at J to 0 bases, leaving 3 bases not matched to a gene. CDR3 nucleotides: TGCGCCAGCAGCCTCCGACAGGGCTCCTATAATTCACCCCTCCACTTT. Its protein product is CASSLRQGSYNSPLHF.

The chain combines TRBV12-3 or TRBV12-4 with TRBJ2-2; D is possibly TRBD2 (6 bases). The CDR3 loop spans 14 amino acids. Trimming removed 7 bases from V and 3 bases from J, with 12 bases in between. CDR3 DNA: TGTGCCAGCAAAACGGGACTTGACACCGGGGAGCTGTTTTTT. Amino acid sequence: CASKTGLDTGELFF.

This clonotype was counted only a few times. This chain connects TRBV5-6 to TRBJ1-4, with 10 bases fitting TRBD1. The CDR3 runs to 15 residues. Unmatched junction bases numbered 5, after V lost 3 bases and J lost 6 bases. CDR1 is SGHDT, CDR2 YYEEEE, per germline. CDR3 protein: CASSWRDRGDEKLFF. The CDR3 nucleotides are TGTGCCAGCAGCTGGCGGGACAGGGGTGATGAAAAACTGTTTTTT.

The table lists this clonotype with many counts. DNA of the CDR3: TGCGCCAGCAGCTGGGTCATGAACACTGAAGCTTTCTTT. Protein sequence: CASSWVMNTEAFF. This chain links TRBV5-1 with TRBJ1-1, with D hard to call. The CDR3 is made up of 13 amino acids. Deletions cut 3 bases from V and 0 bases from J, with 6 bases between. Germline-derived CDR1 and CDR2 are SGHRS and YFSETQ.

This clonotype has a handful of counts. This chain links TRBV6-5 with TRBJ2-1; 9 positions agree with TRBD2. The CDR3 extends over 16 amino acids. Germline CDR1 is MNHEY and CDR2 is SVGAGI. Trimming took 0 bases from V and 3 from J; bases not matched to a gene: 3. The CDR3 loop is CASSYSSGRNYNEQFF. The CDR3 DNA reads TGTGCCAGCAGTTACTCGAGCGGGAGGAACTACAATGAGCAGTTCTTC.

The rearrangement uses TRBV9 and TRBJ2-1; 9 bases are a match to TRBD2. This CDR3 is built from 16 residues. Per germline, CDR1 SGDLS and CDR2 YYNGEE. J lost 3 bases, V lost 2 bases, and 6 bases had no gene match. DNA of the CDR3: TGTGCCAGCAGCGTCCTTAGCGGGAGTGGCTACAATGAGCAGTTCTTC. Protein: CASSVLSGSGYNEQFF.

The chain couples TRBV24-1 to TRBJ2-1; no firm D call. V lost 2 bases and J 4 bases, leaving 2 bases between the germline ends. CDR3 length: 12 residues. Germline CDR1 is KGHDR and CDR2 is SFDVKD. CDR3 DNA: TGTGCCACCAGTGATTCTTACAATGAGCAGTTCTTC. Translated, it gives CATSDSYNEQFF.

In regard to this clonotype: Compared with germline, one end of the junction differs, possibly owing to a read error. J is TRBJ2-1 and V is TRBV20-1, with D hard to call. The CDR3 length is 14 residues. Germline CDR1 and CDR2: DFQATT and SNEGSKA (reference sequence). This CDR3 is CSARSWLYYSEQFF. As DNA, the CDR3 is TGCAGTGCTAGGTCCTGGTTGTACTACAGTGAGCAGTTCTTC.

This clonotype was counted between two and nine times. The genes are TRBV10-3 and TRBJ1-2; D call uncertain. This CDR3 has 15 residues. Germline V lookup: CDR1 ENHRY, CDR2 SYGVKD. The V end was cut by 2 bases, the J end by 2 bases, with 12 bases between. Written as DNA, the CDR3 is TGTGCCATCAGTGAGCGTTCCCGTATAAACTATGGCTACACCTTC. This sequence encodes CAISERSRINYGYTF.

This clonotype was detected only a few times. This rearrangement joins TRBV6-1 to TRBJ2-3, with 8 bases lining up with TRBD2. The germline gives CDR1 MNHNS, CDR2 SASEGT. Losses at the gene ends were 4 bases for V and 0 bases for J; bases not matched to a gene: 9. CDR3 size: 17 residues. The CDR3: CASSVNSGSLSTDTQYF. Here the CDR3 DNA reads TGTGCCAGCAGTGTAAACAGCGGGAGCCTTAGCACAGATACGCAGTATTTT.

There are a few counts of this clonotype. The CDR3 DNA sequence: TGTGCCAGCAGTTCCATAATAGCCAGGGCGGGTACTGAAGCTTTCTTT. It is translated as CASSSIIARAGTEAFF. The genes are TRBV28 and TRBJ1-1; the D gene is possibly TRBD1 (5 bases). The CDR3 totals 16 residues. Germline lookup yields CDR1 MDHEN and CDR2 SYDVKM. The germline V and J ends were trimmed by 4 bases and 5 bases, with 20 bases remaining between them.

About this clonotype itself: This may come from a read error, since a much larger clone is one base off. This chain joins TRBV20-1 and TRBJ2-3; D uncertain. The CDR3 length is 14 residues. Germline V gives CDR1 DFQATT, CDR2 SNEGSKA (reference sequence). CDR3 loop: CNASGPEITDTQYF. As DNA, the CDR3 is TGCAATGCTTCCGGACCTGAGATCACAGATACGCAGTATTTT.

This clonotype was counted a few times. The V call is TRBV20-1, the J call TRBJ2-1; 9 positions agree with TRBD2. The CDR3 has 15 amino acids. Germline trimming cut 3 bases from V and 5 bases from J; bases unmatched to any gene: 8. Per germline, CDR1 DFQATT and CDR2 SNEGSKA (reference sequence). CDR3 DNA sequence: TGCAGTGCTAGTGGAGGTAGCGGGAGACACAATGAGCAGTTCTTC. Protein product: CSASGGSGRHNEQFF.

Many counts were recorded for this clonotype. The J gene is TRBJ1-5, the V gene TRBV12-3 or TRBV12-4, with 7 bases lining up with TRBD1. The CDR3 runs to 13 residues. J gave up 9 bases and V 5 bases, and 7 bases lay outside the gene matches. CDR3 residues: CASSPGDSMPQHF. In DNA form, the CDR3 reads TGTGCCAGCAGTCCCGGGGACAGTATGCCCCAGCATTTT.

Concerning this clonotype: A much larger clone is a single base away; this may be a read error. V and J are TRBV9 and TRBJ1-6; possible D gene TRBD1, 5 bases. Germline-derived CDR1 and CDR2 are SGDLS and YYNGEE. CDR3 length: 16 residues. CDR3 sequence reads: CANSVGFGQYNSPLHF. For the CDR3, the DNA is TGTGCCAACAGCGTAGGTTTCGGACAATATAATTCACCCCTCCACTTT.

This clonotype was picked up a small number of times. The genes are TRBV7-8 and TRBJ1-1; D is unresolved. The V and J ends lost 0 bases and 1 base respectively, with 3 bases between them. This CDR3 is 13 amino acids long. Germline V CDR1 and CDR2: SGHVS, FQNEAQ. CDR3 DNA: TGTGCCAGCAGCTTAGCTGAGAACACTGAAGCTTTCTTT. It is translated as CASSLAENTEAFF.

The chain recombines TRBV7-9 with TRBJ1-4, with unresolved D. V lost 2 bases and J lost 8, with 15 bases in between. Germline V gives CDR1 SEHNR, CDR2 FQNEAQ (reference sequence). The CDR3 is made up of 15 amino acids. Here the CDR3 DNA reads TGTGCCAGCAGCTTACGGCGCCGGGAAGGGGAAAAACTGTTTTTT. Residues: CASSLRRREGEKLFF.

Many counts were recorded for this clonotype. V usage is TRBV7-2 and J usage is TRBJ2-3, with unresolved D. CDR1 and CDR2 from the germline V gene are SGHTA and FQGNSA. CDR3 size: 14 residues. The ends were cut back, 6 bases at V and 2 bases at J, with 12 bases in the middle. This CDR3 reads CASRLSTPTDTQYF. CDR3 DNA: TGTGCCAGCAGGCTCAGTACCCCCACAGATACGCAGTATTTT.

V is TRBV10-3 and J is TRBJ2-5; tentative D call: TRBD1 (5 bases). The CDR3 is 13 amino acids. Trimming took off 3 bases at V and 5 bases at J, with 10 bases between the two ends. Per the germline V gene, CDR1 is ENHRY and CDR2 is SYGVKD. As DNA, the CDR3 is TGTGCCATCAGTGACAGGGTCTGGGAGACCCAGTACTTC. Its translation is CAISDRVWETQYF.

The chain employs TRBV6-1 and TRBJ1-6; D is uncertain. The germline V and J ends were trimmed by 8 bases and 8 bases, with 13 bases remaining between them. Germline CDR1 and CDR2: MNHNS and SASEGT. The CDR3 runs 13 residues. The CDR3 region is CASCLQEDSPLHF. CDR3 nucleotide sequence: TGTGCCAGCTGCCTGCAGGAGGATTCACCCCTCCACTTT.

This clonotype was counted between two and nine times. The rearrangement uses TRBV12-3 or TRBV12-4 and TRBJ1-5, with 7 bases lining up with TRBD1. The CDR3 runs to 16 residues. Unmatched junction bases numbered 2, after V lost 0 bases and J lost 0 bases. CDR3 amino acids: CASSLAGQNSNQPQHF. DNA of the CDR3: TGTGCCAGCAGTTTAGCGGGACAGAATAGCAATCAGCCCCAGCATTTT.

The chain couples TRBV10-3 to TRBJ1-2, with 7 nucleotides matching TRBD1. After removal of 2 bases from V and 6 bases from J, the junction contained 3 bases not matched to a gene. The germline V gene encodes CDR1 ENHRY and CDR2 SYGVKD. This CDR3 region has 13 residues. CDR3 in amino acids: CAISEDREDGYTF. The CDR3 coding sequence is TGTGCCATCAGTGAGGACAGGGAGGATGGCTACACCTTC.

The chain combines TRBV5-6 with TRBJ2-3; the D is unclear. V dropped 5 bases and J dropped 2 bases, with 15 bases sitting between them. This CDR3 is built from 15 residues. Germline CDR1 reads SGHDT; CDR2 reads YYEEEE. CDR3 region: CASSTIRTATDTQYF. DNA of the CDR3: TGTGCCAGCAGTACGATCCGAACCGCCACAGATACGCAGTATTTT.

V gene TRBV5-6 combines with J gene TRBJ2-2; D is unresolved. This CDR3 contains 16 residues. V lost 2 bases to trimming and J lost 0 bases, with 11 bases between them. Germline loops: CDR1 SGHDT, CDR2 YYEEEE. The CDR3 here is CASSFIVTANTGELFF. In nucleotides, the CDR3 is TGTGCCAGCAGCTTCATAGTCACGGCGAACACCGGGGAGCTGTTTTTT.

V usage is TRBV7-2 and J usage is TRBJ2-3; D remains ambiguous. There are 15 residues in the CDR3. Germline V lookup: CDR1 SGHTA, CDR2 FQGNSA. The V gene lost 0 bases and the J gene lost 6 bases, with 13 bases spanning the gap. The CDR3 nucleotides are TGTGCCAGCAGCTTAGCAGCTTACGCTACGGATACGCAGTATTTT. It is translated as CASSLAAYATDTQYF. The full variable domain, in which reference TRBV7-2 and TRBJ2-3 provide the parts outside the CDR3, is GAGVSQSPSNKVTEKGKDVELRCDPISGHTALYWYRQSLGQGLEFLIYFQGNSAPDKSGLPSDRFSAERTGGSVSTLTIQRTQQEDSAVYLCASSLAAYATDTQYFGPGTRLTVL.

V and J are TRBV27 and TRBJ1-1; D gene uncertain. Trimming shortened V by 3 bases and J by 2 bases, and 16 bases separated the two germline ends. The germline CDR1 and CDR2 sequences are MNHEY and SMNVEV (reference sequence). The CDR3 contains 16 residues. CDR3 in DNA: TGTGCCAGCAGTTTTCATGGGCCCACTAGCAACACTGAAGCTTTCTTT. Translation gives CASSFHGPTSNTEAFF.

This clonotype turned up a few times. The chain has TRBV18 and TRBJ1-3, with a tentative D call TRBD1 (5 bases). V shed 4 bases and J shed 2 bases, with 12 bases lying between them. The V gene's germline CDR1 is KGHSH and CDR2 LQKENI. This CDR3 has 15 residues. This CDR3 is CASSRQGLTGNTIYF. The CDR3 coding sequence is TGTGCCAGCTCACGCCAGGGTTTAACTGGAAACACCATATATTTT. The whole variable domain, remainder taken from reference TRBV18 and TRBJ1-3, is NAGVMQNPRHLVRRRGQEARLRCSPMKGHSHVYWYRQLPEEGLKFMVYLQKENIIDESGMPKERFSAEFPKEGPSILRIQQVVRGDSAAYFCASSRQGLTGNTIYFGEGSWLTVV.

This clonotype was seen many times. The chain combines TRBV9 with TRBJ2-2; tentative D call: TRBD1 (5 bases). The V end lost 6 bases, the J end lost 0 bases, and 15 bases lay between the germline ends. Per the germline V gene, CDR1 is SGDLS and CDR2 is YYNGEE. The CDR3 extends over 16 amino acids. The CDR3 DNA is TGTGCCAGCACCCCCTCAGACAGACCGAACACCGGGGAGCTGTTTTTT. Encoded protein: CASTPSDRPNTGELFF.

This clonotype was found many times. The chain is built from TRBV20-1 and TRBJ2-3; D is tentatively TRBD1 or TRBD2 (5 bases each). Trimming left V 6 bases short and J 6 bases short, with 19 bases between. Germline V gene data show CDR1 as DFQATT and CDR2 as SNEGSKA (reference sequence). This CDR3 is 14 amino acids long. The CDR3 reads CSALRDLRRDTQYF. The CDR3 DNA reads TGCAGTGCCCTGAGGGACCTCCGACGGGATACGCAGTATTTT.